This T cell receptor (beta chain) was captured in a study of CD8 T cells in ankylosing spondylitis. Study outcomes and limitations: A TCR beta motif made of about 8 highly homologous variants seemed typical of ankylosing spondylitis blood. Significant enrichment of disease-linked clones was reportedly seen in matched ankylosing spondylitis synovial fluid.

Generation of TCR beta libraries employed quantitative 5'-RACE incorporating molecular barcodes. Each CDR3 protein is one row after TCRdb ran MiXCR on the 5' RACE reads. Of fewer than 500,000 distinct CDR3 sequences listed, 20% to 25% are singletons. As for this clonotype: Its antigen is undetermined.

This clonotype originated in a male donor with ankylosing spondylitis. The sample taken for sequencing was blood, either unsorted or a sorted T cell fraction (not recorded which).

CDR3 region: CASSQVARGGYEQYF. CDR3 bases: TGTGCCAGCAGCCAAGTAGCTAGAGGTGGCTACGAGCAGTACTTC. The rearrangement uses TRBV3-1 and TRBJ2-7; D remains ambiguous. Trimming removed 1 base from V and 3 bases from J, with 13 bases in between. The CDR3 spans 15 residues. Looked up from germline, CDR1 is LGHDT and CDR2 is YNNKEL (reference sequence).